Included here is one T cell receptor (beta chain) sequence, with context. Its specificity is not known. Produced via immunoSEQ multiplex PCR; TCRdb's table is partial and in-frame only. This sample has over 50,000 clones, with around nine tenths found just once. This specimen belongs to a study of OX40 agonist ivuxolimab in advanced cancers. Study results and limitations: Partial responders dosed at 0.1-3.0 mg/kg displayed clonal expansion ranking among the lowest. The study found that CD8+ T cells averaged more expanded clones than CD4+.

Germline V gene lookup returns CDR1 SEHNR and CDR2 FQNEAQ (reference sequence). The CDR3 runs to 16 residues. V lost 5 bases to trimming and J lost 2 bases; unmatched junction nucleotides: 10. Source: CD4+ or CD8+ T cells sorted from blood, taken in a trial of the OX40 agonist ivuxolimab. This chain connects TRBV7-9 to TRBJ2-3, with TRBD2 matching 7 bases. This receptor was obtained from an adult with an advanced solid tumor such as melanoma, head and neck, liver or kidney cancer. Here the CDR3 reads CASSHEREYPTDTQYF. CDR3 DNA: TGTGCCAGCAGCCATGAGCGGGAATACCCCACAGATACGCAGTATTTT.